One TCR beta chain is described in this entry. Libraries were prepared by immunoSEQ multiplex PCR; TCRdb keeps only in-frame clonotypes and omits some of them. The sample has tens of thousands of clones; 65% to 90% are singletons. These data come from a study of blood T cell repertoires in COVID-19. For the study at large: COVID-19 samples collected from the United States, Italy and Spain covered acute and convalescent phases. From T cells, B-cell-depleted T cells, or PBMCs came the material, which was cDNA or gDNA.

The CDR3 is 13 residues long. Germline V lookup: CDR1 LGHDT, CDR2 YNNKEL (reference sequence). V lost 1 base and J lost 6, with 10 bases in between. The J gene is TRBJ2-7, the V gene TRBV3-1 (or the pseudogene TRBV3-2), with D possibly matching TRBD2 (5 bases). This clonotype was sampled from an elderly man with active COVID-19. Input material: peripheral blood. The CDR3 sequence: CASSQGPGFEQYF. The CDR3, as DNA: TGTGCCAGCAGCCAAGGCCCGGGATTCGAGCAGTACTTC.